The source of this T cell receptor beta chain is a study of T cell clonotyping in hematopoietic cell transplantation. The assay was immunoSEQ multiplex PCR, and TCRdb's table has in-frame clones only and misses some. Among about 9,300 clones, less than 85% were seen once, and the ten largest hold approximately 51%. This sample comprised PBMCs, obtained at the time of graft-versus-host disease after allogeneic stem cell transplant. The sequence came from a male patient aged 60 to 75 who had an allogeneic stem cell transplant from an unrelated donor, so the T cells may come from the graft donor. Some clones in this sample may be carry-over from other donors' samples.

The CDR3 protein is CASSFPLIVSGANVLTF. As DNA, the CDR3 is TGTGCCAGCAGCTTCCCCCTGATTGTTTCTGGGGCCAACGTCCTGACTTTC. The chain combines TRBV7-9 with TRBJ2-6, with D hard to call. The V end was cut by 3 bases, the J end by 1 base, with 13 bases between. The germline gives CDR1 SEHNR, CDR2 FQNEAQ (reference sequence). The CDR3 length is 17 residues.